This TCR beta chain was sequenced during a study of T-cell reconstitution after alpha-beta-depleted transplantation in children. TCRbeta library preparation incorporated unique molecular identifiers. TCRdb ran MiXCR on the PCR reads and lists one entry per CDR3 protein. Of 230,000 or so distinct CDR3 sequences listed, more than 7.5% are singletons. Trimming removed 4 bases from V and 5 bases from J; junction bases left unmatched: 10. Germline V CDR1 and CDR2: SGHDT, YYEEEE. The length of the CDR3 is 16 residues. Many counts were recorded for this clonotype. The chain is built from TRBV5-6 and TRBJ2-5; TRBD2 aligns across 11 bases. This sequence was found in a human donor who donated a stem cell graft to a child with SCID. Sequencing was performed on PBMCs from the stem cell graft donor, taken from the stem cell graft. In DNA form, the CDR3 reads TGTGCCAGCAGCAGTAGACTAGCGGGGAAGGGGGAGACCCAGTACTTC. It encodes CASSSRLAGKGETQYF.